This TCR beta chain stems from a study of blood T cells in healthy people across ages. Points from the study as a whole: Naive T cell percentage and TCR beta diversity correlated strongly.

For the second PCR, which ran for 7 to 11 cycles, a sample-barcoded 5' primer and a J-beta primer mix were used. Each cDNA was tagged by a template-switch adaptor containing 12 random nucleotides. TCRdb analysed the 5' RACE reads with MiXCR anew, one entry per CDR3 protein. The table has over 1.5 million distinct CDR3 sequences, less than 50% seen once. For this clonotype: Its antigen is unidentified.

Isolated per sample were at least 7 million PBMCs. Total RNA, at least 5 micrograms per sample, was extracted from PBMCs. After removal of 5 bases from V and 7 bases from J, the junction contained 5 bases not matched to a gene. The CDR3 has 12 amino acids. In germline, CDR1 is SGDLS, CDR2 YYNGEE. The TCR was taken from a woman in her thirties or forties in good health. Sequencing was done on a sample of blood. This chain links TRBV9 with TRBJ1-2; 7 bases are a match to TRBD1. The CDR3: CASRTGYFGYTF. CDR3 bases: TGTGCCAGCAGGACAGGGTATTTTGGCTACACCTTC.